This T cell receptor (beta chain) was sequenced in a study of blood T cell repertoires in COVID-19. Study-wide context: PBMCs, B-cell-depleted T cells, or T cells were the source of the cDNA or gDNA that made up the material.

In the source study's methods: How many nucleated cells were present was estimated from reference gene primer amplification. This table comes from immunoSEQ multiplex PCR, and its TCRdb copy is limited to in-frame clones, with some not included. V and J calls plus clone size are reproduced from that table; the DNA served to infer D and trimming. The sample contains over 200,000 clones, 70% to 90% of which appear only once. Germline V gene lookup returns CDR1 GTSNPN and CDR2 SVGIG (reference sequence). The CDR3 runs to 17 residues. The J segment lost 2 bases and the V segment lost 1 base, leaving 12 bases of the junction unmatched.

The J gene is TRBJ2-7, the V gene TRBV30, with 9 bases aligning to TRBD1. The sample was PBMCs or T cells enriched from blood (not recorded which). The clonotype originates from a man aged 25-45 years who had recovered from COVID-19. The CDR3 DNA sequence: TGTGCCTGGAGTGATTCACGGTGGGACAGGGACCCCTACGAGCAGTACTTC. The encoded protein is CAWSDSRWDRDPYEQYF.